This is a list of T cell receptor beta chains from one sample in a study of blood T cells in healthy people across ages. One entry per CDR3 protein, called by TCRdb with MiXCR from the 5' RACE reads. The sample carries about 1 million distinct CDR3 sequences, 40% to 45% recorded once. Sequencing was done on a sample of blood. The receptors were sampled from an older woman in good health. CDR3s include the opening cysteine and the closing phenylalanine or tryptophan. Fields, in order: CDR3 length, J gene, clone size, V gene, CDR3 protein. The size field is filled for only some rows; it gives once, few, many or a size class.

length: 13
J: TRBJ1-6
size: .
V: TRBV6-6
CDR3: CASSRLSDSPLHF

length: 14
J: TRBJ2-7
size: .
V: TRBV29-1
CDR3: CSVVSTGPWGEQYF

length: 17
J: TRBJ2-5
size: .
V: TRBV13
CDR3: CASSRRTGGMGQETQYF

length: 14
J: TRBJ2-1
size: .
V: TRBV6-2/TRBV6-3
CDR3: CASSYSQGSNEQFF

length: 11
J: TRBJ2-7
size: .
V: TRBV29-1
CDR3: CSVSWAGEQYF

length: 14
J: .
size: .
V: TRBV20-1
CDR3: CSARGGDPKNIQYF

length: 17
J: TRBJ1-2
size: .
V: TRBV20-1
CDR3: CSAREWAGRIISYGYTF

length: 13
J: TRBJ2-7
size: few
V: TRBV7-2
CDR3: CASSLVEVYEQYF

length: 14
J: TRBJ2-3
size: few
V: TRBV11-2
CDR3: CASSLSRGGNTQYF

length: 14
J: TRBJ2-5
size: few
V: TRBV6-2/TRBV6-3
CDR3: CASSYRPETETQYF

length: 13
J: TRBJ2-3
size: .
V: TRBV6-6
CDR3: CASMSRNTDTQYF

length: 12
J: TRBJ2-4
size: many
V: TRBV29-1
CDR3: CSVELGANIQYF

length: 14
J: TRBJ1-2
size: .
V: TRBV10-3
CDR3: CAISEHSQVNGYTF

length: 10
J: TRBJ2-1
size: .
V: TRBV2
CDR3: CASSTKEQFF

length: 16
J: TRBJ2-1
size: few
V: TRBV2
CDR3: CASSDQKMALAREQFF

length: 11
J: TRBJ2-7
size: few
V: TRBV6-6
CDR3: CASSTTGLVYF

length: 14
J: TRBJ2-7
size: .
V: TRBV6-5
CDR3: CASRYGTGAGEQYF

length: 15
J: TRBJ2-1
size: few
V: TRBV10-3
CDR3: CAISSGQGGYNEQFF

length: 17
J: TRBJ2-7
size: .
V: TRBV2
CDR3: CASSDNRNRGRTYEQYF

length: 16
J: TRBJ2-4
size: .
V: TRBV27
CDR3: CASSLAGTGYSYGQYF

length: 17
J: TRBJ2-7
size: few
V: TRBV20-1
CDR3: CSAREQRAGGREYEQYF

length: 13
J: TRBJ2-7
size: .
V: TRBV20-1
CDR3: CSQTGTGSYEQYF

length: 13
J: TRBJ1-6
size: .
V: TRBV30
CDR3: CAWTGLRNSPLHF

length: 13
J: TRBJ1-1
size: .
V: TRBV29-1
CDR3: CSAERDQNTEAFF

length: 13
J: TRBJ1-2
size: few
V: TRBV5-6
CDR3: CASSYPGISGYTF

length: 15
J: TRBJ2-2
size: .
V: TRBV29-1
CDR3: CSVIAGGSYTGELFF

length: 18
J: TRBJ2-6
size: few
V: TRBV5-5
CDR3: CASSFFPGGASGANVLTF

length: 13
J: TRBJ1-4
size: few
V: TRBV29-1
CDR3: CSVEFLPGEKLFF

length: 11
J: TRBJ2-5
size: few
V: TRBV6-2/TRBV6-3
CDR3: CASSAGLPQYF

length: 14
J: TRBJ2-5
size: .
V: TRBV5-1
CDR3: CASSFRGLQETQYF

length: 13
J: TRBJ1-1
size: .
V: TRBV7-2
CDR3: CASSRTGDTEAFF

length: 12
J: TRBJ1-1
size: .
V: TRBV11-2
CDR3: CASSLGRIEAFF

length: 13
J: TRBJ1-1
size: few
V: TRBV24-1
CDR3: CATSEGTNTEAFF

length: 15
J: TRBJ1-2
size: .
V: TRBV20-1
CDR3: CSARELDHSNYGYTF

length: 16
J: TRBJ2-1
size: many
V: TRBV3-1
CDR3: CASSHLIAGGLNEQFF

length: 14
J: TRBJ2-1
size: .
V: TRBV20-1
CDR3: CSAETGTNYNEQFF